Shown below are 32 T cell receptor beta chains from a single sample sequenced in a study of T cells in Graves' hyperthyroidism and ophthalmopathy. It was RNA transcripts that yielded the amplified TCR beta CDR3 regions. HTBI primers were employed in a first-round RT-PCR of the TCR CDR3. TCRdb called the multiplex PCR reads again in MiXCR, with one record for every CDR3 protein. The table has 540,000 or so distinct CDR3 sequences, around 45% seen once. The sequencing sample was made of peripheral blood or thyroid tissue (not recorded which). The receptors originated from an adult woman with Graves' disease, either hyperthyroidism or ophthalmopathy (not recorded which).

This clonotype occurred once. The J gene is TRBJ1-3, the V gene TRBV6-5; D gene uncertain. Germline V gene data show CDR1 as MNHEY and CDR2 as SVGAGI. The CDR3 loop spans 14 amino acids. The V end was cut by 4 bases, the J end by 0 bases, with 7 bases between. The CDR3 nucleotides read TGTGCCAGCAGTTTAAAAGCCTCTGGAAACACCATATATTTT. Protein: CASSLKASGNTIYF.

This clonotype was found many times. The chain joins TRBV9 to TRBJ2-7, with 7 nucleotides matching TRBD1. The CDR3 length is 14 residues. The germline CDR1 and CDR2 sequences are SGDLS and YYNGEE. The junction had 4 bases not matched to a gene; V was cut back by 2 bases and J by 2 bases. CDR3 protein: CASSVDRSAYEQYF. For the CDR3, the DNA is TGTGCCAGCAGCGTGGACAGGTCAGCCTACGAGCAGTACTTC. Full variable domain (remainder filled in from reference TRBV9 and TRBJ2-7): DSGVTQTPKHLITATGQRVTLRCSPRSGDLSVYWYQQSLDQGLQFLIQYYNGEERAKGNILERFSAQQFPDLHSELNLSSLELGDSALYFCASSVDRSAYEQYFGPGTRLTVT.

The CDR3 here is CASLSGLAWTSGELFF. The CDR3 region has the DNA TGTGCCAGCTTGTCAGGACTAGCGTGGACCTCCGGGGAGCTGTTTTTT. The chain couples TRBV2 to TRBJ2-2; 9 nucleotides agree with TRBD2. Germline values: CDR1 SNHLY, CDR2 FYNNEI. This CDR3 region has 16 residues. Trimming cost V 8 bases and J 6 bases; bases outside gene matches: 13.

This clonotype occurred many times. The CDR3 reads CATSDPGTGGVGELFF. The CDR3, as DNA: TGTGCCACCAGTGATCCCGGGACAGGGGGTGTCGGGGAGCTGTTTTTT. This chain joins TRBV24-1 and TRBJ2-2; 11 bases fit TRBD1. Germline V gene lookup returns CDR1 KGHDR and CDR2 SFDVKD. The CDR3 length is 16 residues. J was trimmed by 7 bases and V by 3 bases; bases with no gene match: 6.

CDR3 protein: CSARDSVDTEAFF. As DNA, the CDR3 is TGCAGTGCTCGGGACAGTGTGGACACTGAAGCTTTCTTT. The V and J genes are TRBV20-1 and TRBJ1-1; 7 bases are a match to TRBD1. This CDR3 contains 13 residues. V shed 5 bases, J shed 3 bases, and the junction held 6 bases outside the gene matches. Germline loops: CDR1 DFQATT, CDR2 SNEGSKA (reference sequence).

The chain recombines TRBV5-1 with TRBJ1-4; weak D call: TRBD1 (5 bases). V gave up 5 bases and J gave up 6 bases, with 11 bases separating them. The CDR3 covers 13 residues. The germline V gene has CDR1 SGHRS and CDR2 YFSETQ. This CDR3 reads CASRQGVDEKLFF. The DNA for the CDR3 is TGCGCCAGCAGGCAGGGAGTTGATGAAAAACTGTTTTTT.

This rearrangement joins TRBV27 to TRBJ1-5; the D is unclear. The CDR3 runs 14 residues. CDR1 is MNHEY, CDR2 SMNVEV, per germline (reference sequence). Trimming removed 0 bases at V and 1 base at J, with 4 bases between. The CDR3 reads CASSLSGSNQPQHF. The CDR3 DNA reads TGTGCCAGCAGTTTATCAGGCAGCAATCAGCCCCAGCATTTT.

This clonotype has at least ten counts. The V and J genes are TRBV9 and TRBJ1-3; D uncertain. The V gene's germline CDR1 is SGDLS and CDR2 YYNGEE. The CDR3 is made up of 14 amino acids. Trimming cost V 4 bases and J 0 bases, with 8 bases left between them. The CDR3 DNA reads TGTGCCAGCAGCACGGGATACTCTGGAAACACCATATATTTT. The encoded protein is CASSTGYSGNTIYF.

This clonotype came up many times. This sequence joins TRBV4-1 and TRBJ2-5; 7 bases match TRBD2. Looked up from germline, CDR1 is MGHRA and CDR2 is YSYEKL. J was trimmed by 5 bases and V by 0 bases; bases with no gene match: 6. CDR3 size: 15 residues. In DNA, the CDR3 is TGCGCCAGCAGCCAAGAAGGGTTGCGGGAGGAGACCCAGTACTTC. Translation: CASSQEGLREETQYF.

This rearrangement joins TRBV5-1 to TRBJ1-5; no firm D call. Germline values: CDR1 SGHRS, CDR2 YFSETQ. Trimming removed 2 bases at V and 16 bases at J, with 4 bases between. There are 8 residues in the CDR3. CDR3 amino acids: CASSFHHF. For the CDR3, the DNA is TGCGCCAGCAGCTTCCACCATTTT.

This clonotype was recorded many times. V usage is TRBV19 and J usage is TRBJ1-1; no definite D call. The V and J ends lost 8 bases and 0 bases respectively, with 7 bases between them. The germline V gene encodes CDR1 LNHDA and CDR2 SQIVND (reference sequence). The CDR3 length is 12 residues. CDR3 in amino acids: CASYGLNTEAFF. In DNA, the CDR3 is TGTGCCAGTTATGGACTGAACACTGAAGCTTTCTTT.

A word on this clonotype: A much larger clone is a single base away; this may be a read error. This chain joins TRBV7-9 and TRBJ2-7, with D perhaps TRBD2 (5 bases). Germline CDR1 is SEHNR and CDR2 is FQNEAQ (reference sequence). The CDR3 covers 14 residues. V was shortened by 3 bases and J by 9 bases, with 18 bases between the two germline ends. The CDR3 is CASSFLTSGNAQYF. CDR3 coding DNA: TGTGCCAGCAGCTTCCTGACTTCGGGGAACGCGCAGTACTTC.

This clonotype was observed a few times. The rearrangement joins TRBV2 to TRBJ1-1, with D perhaps matching TRBD1 (5 bases). V was trimmed by 0 bases and J by 3 bases, leaving 11 bases between them. In germline, CDR1 is SNHLY, CDR2 FYNNEI. The CDR3 is 15 amino acids. CDR3 amino acids: CASSEATGGYTEAFF. CDR3 nucleotide sequence: TGTGCCAGCAGTGAAGCCACGGGGGGGTACACTGAAGCTTTCTTT. The whole variable domain, remainder taken from reference TRBV2 and TRBJ1-1, is EPEVTQTPSHQVTQMGQEVILRCVPISNHLYFYWYRQILGQKVEFLVSFYNNEISEKSEIFDDQFSVERPDGSNFTLKIRSTKLEDSAMYFCASSEATGGYTEAFFGQGTRLTVV.

This clonotype was seen repeatedly, ten times or more. The V and J genes are TRBV2 and TRBJ1-1; 10 positions match TRBD1. CDR1 is SNHLY, CDR2 FYNNEI, per germline. Germline trimming cut 6 bases from V and 5 bases from J; bases unmatched to any gene: 6. This CDR3 is 14 amino acids long. In DNA, the CDR3 is TGTGCCAGCAGGGGACAGGGGCGGGTAACTGAAGCTTTCTTT. Protein: CASRGQGRVTEAFF.

This clonotype was counted ten times or more. This chain uses TRBV4-1 with TRBJ2-6; no definite D call. CDR1 is MGHRA, CDR2 YSYEKL, per germline. CDR3 size: 14 residues. V gave up 9 bases and J gave up 0 bases, with 9 bases separating them. The CDR3 loop reads CASGSGSGANVLTF. The CDR3 nucleotides read TGCGCCAGTGGATCGGGCTCTGGGGCCAACGTCCTGACTTTC.

The rearrangement joins TRBV6-1 to TRBJ1-1; 9 positions agree with TRBD1. This CDR3 region has 11 residues. The junction had 0 bases not matched to a gene; V was cut back by 8 bases and J by 5 bases. Per germline, CDR1 MNHNS and CDR2 SASEGT. CDR3 in amino acids: CASDRGTEAFF. The CDR3 region has the DNA TGTGCCAGCGACAGGGGGACTGAAGCTTTCTTT.

This clonotype was found many times. CDR3 coding DNA: TGTGCCAGCACTACGGGAGGGACCCAGTACTTC. It specifies CASTTGGTQYF. The rearrangement joins TRBV6-2 or TRBV6-3 to TRBJ2-5; TRBD2 agrees at 7 bases. CDR1 and CDR2 from the germline V gene are MNHEY and SVGEGT. CDR3 size: 11 residues. V lost 7 bases and J lost 7; bases outside the gene matches: 3.

This chain uses TRBV12-3 or TRBV12-4 with TRBJ2-6; a weak D match, TRBD1 (6 bases). The CDR3 length is 17 residues. Trimming shortened V by 8 bases and J by 0 bases, and 17 bases separated the two germline ends. CDR3 sequence (DNA): TGTGCCAGCCGCCGATCGACAGGCAGCTCTGGGGCCAACGTCCTGACTTTC. Protein: CASRRSTGSSGANVLTF.

The V call is TRBV7-3, the J call TRBJ1-6; D is unresolved. V was pared by 3 bases and J by 7 bases, with 10 bases between. The CDR3 covers 14 residues. Per germline, CDR1 SGHTA and CDR2 FQGTGA. CDR3 nucleotides: TGTGCCAGCAGCTTGCACACCGGGAATTCACCCCTCCACTTT. Amino acid sequence: CASSLHTGNSPLHF. The full variable domain, its missing parts supplied by reference TRBV7-3 and TRBJ1-6, is GAGVSQTPSNKVTEKGKYVELRCDPISGHTALYWYRQSLGQGPEFLIYFQGTGAADDSGLPNDRFFAVRPEGSVSTLKIQRTERGDSAVYLCASSLHTGNSPLHFGNGTRLTVT.

The chain links TRBV2 to TRBJ2-2, with D unclear. The CDR3 is 12 amino acids. Trimming left V 8 bases short and J 3 bases short, with 7 bases between. Germline-derived CDR1 and CDR2 are SNHLY and FYNNEI. This chain's CDR3 is CASLSDTGELFF. DNA for the CDR3: TGTGCCAGCTTATCCGACACCGGGGAGCTGTTTTTT.

This chain connects TRBV6-5 to TRBJ2-6; 7 bases are shared with TRBD1. The CDR3 spans 18 residues. CDR1 and CDR2 (germline): MNHEY, SVGAGI. Trimming removed 4 bases from V and 0 bases from J; junction bases left unmatched: 9. CDR3 sequence: CASSLTGLTLSGANVLTF. In nucleotides, the CDR3 is TGTGCCAGCAGTTTGACAGGGCTCACTCTCTCTGGGGCCAACGTCCTGACTTTC.

Many counts were recorded for this clonotype. The gene calls are TRBV5-1 and TRBJ2-5; no definite D call. Trimming removed 0 bases at V and 1 base at J, with 4 bases between. The CDR3 is 13 residues long. The germline gives CDR1 SGHRS, CDR2 YFSETQ. CDR3 nucleotide sequence: TGCGCCAGCAGCTTGGGGTTCCAAGAGACCCAGTACTTC. Translation gives CASSLGFQETQYF.

Comment on this clonotype: Germline is not matched at one junction end, which may reflect a read error. This chain joins TRBV20-1 and TRBJ1-2, with 7 bases fitting TRBD1. The CDR3 has 11 residues. CDR1 and CDR2 (germline): DFQATT, SNEGSKA (reference sequence). This chain's CDR3 is CSAREGTANTF. Here the CDR3 DNA reads TGCAGTGCTCGAGAGGGGACAGCTAACACCTTC.

With regard to this clonotype: One junction end disagrees with the germline gene, perhaps due to a read error. The chain joins TRBV7-2 to TRBJ1-1; 9 nucleotides align to TRBD1. Germline assignment: CDR1 SGHTA and CDR2 FQGNSA. There are 14 residues in the CDR3. The CDR3 DNA sequence: TGTGCCAACAGCGAAAGCAGACAGGGGGCTGAAGCTTTCTTT. Translation: CANSESRQGAEAFF.

This clonotype has ten or more counts. The rearrangement joins TRBV12-3 or TRBV12-4 to TRBJ1-5, with 7 bases matching TRBD1. The trim removed 5 bases at V and 7 bases at J, leaving 2 bases unmatched. This CDR3 has 12 amino acids. The CDR3 nucleotides are TGTGCCAGCAGTAACAGGGGCCAGCCCCAGCATTTT. Amino acid sequence: CASSNRGQPQHF.

Note on this clonotype: An end of the junction differs from the germline gene, which may be a read error. This rearrangement joins TRBV19 to TRBJ1-1; D perhaps matches TRBD1 (6 bases). Germline values: CDR1 LNHDA, CDR2 SQIVND (reference sequence). CDR3 size: 14 residues. This chain's CDR3 is CASSDLQGTTGPAF. CDR3 in DNA: TGTGCCAGTAGTGATTTACAGGGTACCACTGGACCGGCCTTT.

The chain uses TRBV2 and TRBJ1-5, with D possibly matching TRBD1 (6 bases). The CDR3 contains 14 residues. V lost 4 bases and J 1 base, leaving 8 bases between the germline ends. From germline, CDR1 is SNHLY and CDR2 FYNNEI. In DNA, the CDR3 is TGTGCCAGCAGTGCTACAGGGAGCAATCAGCCCCAGCATTTT. Residues: CASSATGSNQPQHF.

The chain couples TRBV20-1 to TRBJ1-1, with a tentative D call TRBD1 (5 bases). CDR3 length equals 12 residues. V was shortened by 5 bases and J by 8 bases, with 15 bases between the two germline ends. From germline, CDR1 is DFQATT and CDR2 SNEGSKA (reference sequence). The CDR3 DNA reads as TGCAGTGCTGTACTGGTGGGGCGCGAAGCTTTCTTT. Translation gives CSAVLVGREAFF.

This clonotype occurred many times. V is TRBV6-6 and J is TRBJ1-2, with D perhaps TRBD1 (6 bases). The CDR3 loop spans 15 amino acids. In germline, CDR1 is MNHNY, CDR2 SVGAGI (reference sequence). V shed 3 bases and J shed 5 bases, with 16 bases lying between them. CDR3 bases: TGTGCCAGCAGTTATTCGGGGGCTGCAGGGTATGGCTACACCTTC. It codes for CASSYSGAAGYGYTF.

This clonotype was counted many times. CDR3 in amino acids: CASSIFGRNSGNTIYF. CDR3 nucleotide sequence: TGTGCCAGTAGTATTTTTGGGCGGAACTCTGGAAACACCATATATTTT. This chain joins TRBV19 and TRBJ1-3; D is unclear. The germline gives CDR1 LNHDA, CDR2 SQIVND (reference sequence). The CDR3 extends over 16 amino acids. Trimming stripped 3 bases from V and 0 bases from J, with 12 bases between.

V is TRBV24-1 and J is TRBJ2-5; the D gene is possibly TRBD1 (5 bases). Germline V gives CDR1 KGHDR, CDR2 SFDVKD. The CDR3 consists of 10 residues. V lost 6 bases and J 7 bases, leaving 5 bases between the germline ends. The DNA for the CDR3 is TGTGCCACCAGTACAGGGACCCAGTACTTC. Protein sequence: CATSTGTQYF.

This clonotype was seen repeatedly, ten times or more. The chain recombines TRBV7-2 with TRBJ2-7; D is ambiguous. Germline CDR1 and CDR2: SGHTA and FQGNSA. V lost 5 bases, J lost 5 bases, and 7 bases lay in between. The CDR3 totals 11 residues. CDR3 sequence reads: CASSPAHEQYF. The DNA of the CDR3 is TGTGCCAGCAGCCCCGCCCACGAGCAGTACTTC.